The clone carrying this TCR beta chain has only one observation. Its antigen is not known. Germline V lookup: CDR1 MNHNS, CDR2 SASEGT. The ends lost 4 bases at V and 4 bases at J; junction bases unmatched: 6. CDR3 size: 16 residues. This entry comes from a study of cytomegalovirus exposure and HLA in healthy donors. General study results and limits: What a later analysis showed was that several of the most significant clusters appeared linked to common viral pathogens.

The study ran its PCR with 60 Vbeta and 13 Jbeta primers. The method was immunoSEQ multiplex PCR; TCRdb's version includes in-frame clones alone and lacks a portion of them. The data contain about 130,000 clones, around 87% of them singletons. The receptor comes from a woman under 40 in good health and CMV-seronegative. The chain combines TRBV6-1 with TRBJ1-3; 11 bases line up with TRBD1. The specimen sequenced was PBMCs. Here the CDR3 DNA reads TGTGCCAGCAGTGTCGGACAGGGGGCGCGGGGAAACACCATATATTTT. Translation: CASSVGQGARGNTIYF.